Listed below are T cell receptor beta chains from one sample, sequenced in a study of blood T cells in healthy people across ages. TCRdb re-called the 5' RACE reads through MiXCR, storing one row per CDR3 protein. This table has 700,000 to 850,000 distinct CDR3 sequences, 35% to 40% appearing once. Specimen: blood. All receptors come from a man between 18 and 35 years old in good health. CDR3s include the opening cysteine and the closing phenylalanine or tryptophan. The D gene is left open where the match is weak. Clone size is given for some rows only: seen once, a few or many times, or a class if the clone is expanded.

d_gene	v_gene	j_gene	abundance	CDR3aa	CDR3nt
.	TRBV20-1	TRBJ1-1	.	CSARDLAGTPEAFF	TGCAGTGCTAGAGATCTAGCAGGGACTCCTGAAGCTTTCTTT
.	TRBV5-6	TRBJ1-6	.	CASSRSNNSPLHF	TGTGCCAGCAGCCGGAGTAATAATTCACCCCTCCACTTT
.	TRBV7-2	TRBJ1-2	many	CASSGSNYGYTF	TGTGCCAGCTCCGGCAGTAACTATGGCTACACCTTC
.	TRBV7-2	TRBJ2-1	.	CAGSPRAADNEQFF	TGTGCCGGCAGCCCGCGGGCAGCCGACAATGAGCAGTTCTTC
.	TRBV30	TRBJ2-7	few	CAWRVTGGAYEQYF	TGTGCCTGGAGGGTTACAGGTGGAGCCTACGAGCAGTACTTC
TRBD1	TRBV12-3/TRBV12-4	TRBJ2-3	.	CASSPRDRGSQDTQYF	TGTGCCAGCAGTCCCCGGGACAGGGGGAGTCAAGATACGCAGTATTTT
.	TRBV5-1	TRBJ2-1	many	CASSSAVRRVSYNEQFF	TGCGCCAGCAGCTCGGCCGTTAGGCGGGTCTCCTACAATGAGCAGTTCTTC
.	TRBV7-9	TRBJ2-3	.	CASSLIRGLHQDRDTQYF	TGTGCCAGCAGCTTAATACGGGGACTCCACCAAGACCGGGATACGCAGTATTTT
.	TRBV5-1	TRBJ1-4	.	CASRSHRDNLEKLFF	TGCGCCAGCAGATCACACCGGGACAACCTCGAAAAACTGTTTTTT
.	TRBV25-1	TRBJ1-2	many	CASSVTENYGYTF	TGTGCCAGCAGTGTAACAGAAAACTATGGCTACACCTTC
TRBD2	TRBV7-2	TRBJ2-1	many	CASRTSGFYNEQFF	TGTGCCAGCAGGACTAGCGGATTCTACAATGAGCAGTTCTTC
.	TRBV24-1	TRBJ2-3	.	CATSDWGGSVGQYF	TGTGCCACCAGTGATTGGGGGGGCTCCGTCGGGCAGTATTTT
.	TRBV28	TRBJ2-3	few	CASSPQPSTDTQYF	TGTGCCAGCAGTCCCCAACCCAGCACAGATACGCAGTATTTT
.	TRBV15	TRBJ2-3	many	CATSRPTDTQYF	TGTGCCACCAGCAGGCCCACAGATACGCAGTATTTT
.	TRBV5-6	TRBJ2-3	few	CASSLYRDTTDTQYF	TGTGCCAGCAGCTTGTATAGGGACACCACAGATACGCAGTATTTT
.	TRBV20-1	TRBJ1-2	few	CSAPGQGGWSNYGYTF	TGCAGTGCTCCGGGGCAGGGCGGCTGGTCTAACTATGGCTACACCTTC